The sequence of this T cell receptor beta chain was determined in a study of cytomegalovirus exposure and HLA in healthy donors. Overall study results and limits: One cluster of highly shared sequence variants probably arose as a sequencing artifact. Some TCR beta chains (roughly 150 of them) were listed as cytomegalovirus-associated. Roughly even sequencing depth across donors was the assumption behind the presence/absence analyses.

In the PCR, 60 Vbeta and 13 Jbeta primers were used. Original handling: Among the unique TCR beta chains that a later analysis counted, around 72 million in all, some 10 million were shared. Measured with immunoSEQ multiplex PCR; TCRdb has only the in-frame clones, and not every one. The V and J calls and clone size are taken from that table; D and trimming were inferred from the DNA. The sample consists of 170,000 or so clones, approximately 80% of them appearing once. This clone occurred once. The antigen remains undetermined. The source is a woman under 40 in good health and CMV-seronegative. Sample: PBMCs.

CDR3 residues: CSVEAGDAYEQYF. CDR3 nucleotide sequence: TGCAGCGTCGAGGCGGGGGACGCCTACGAGCAGTACTTC. This chain connects TRBV29-1 to TRBJ2-7; 7 bases match TRBD2. V lost 6 bases to trimming and J lost 2 bases; unmatched junction nucleotides: 7. The CDR3 is 13 amino acids. Per germline, CDR1 SQVTM and CDR2 ANQGSEA.